The sample holds a few counts of the clone carrying this T cell receptor beta chain. Its specificity is not known. V gave up 6 bases and J gave up 9 bases; unmatched junction bases: 8. Per the germline V gene, CDR1 is SGHTA and CDR2 is FQGNSA. The length of the CDR3 is 13 residues. This record comes from a study of cytomegalovirus exposure and HLA in healthy donors. Use of 60 Vbeta and 13 Jbeta primers characterized the PCR. Generated by immunoSEQ multiplex PCR, the TCRdb table keeps only in-frame clones and is missing some. The data show 140,000 or so clones, roughly 65% seen once. Study-wide findings and caveats: Researchers reportedly found TCR beta sequences accurately predicted most subjects' HLA-A and HLA-B alleles. In a later analysis, HLA-associated TCR beta chains were more clonally expanded than equally common others. In a later analysis, a genetic analysis reported fewer productive-TCR N-insertions in an Asian-associated ancestry cluster than the cohort average. A later analysis by the authors found several of the most significant clusters apparently linked to common viral pathogens.

The J gene is TRBJ2-1, the V gene TRBV7-2, with TRBD2 matching over 7 bases. The receptor's source is a woman in her twenties or thirties in good health and CMV-seronegative. Sequenced material: PBMCs. The CDR3 nucleotides are TGTGCCAGCAGGACCGGACTAGTTGGTGAGCAGTTCTTC. This gives the protein CASRTGLVGEQFF.